A selection of T cell receptor beta chains follows, all from one sample in a study of T cell changes during pregnancy in multiple sclerosis. Assay: immunoSEQ multiplex PCR; the TCRdb copy retains only in-frame clones and omits some. The sample consists of about 50,000 clones, 80% to 95% of them appearing once. The source material was CD4+ T cells from peripheral blood mononuclear cells, sampled in the second trimester of pregnancy. Receptors were obtained from a female donor with multiple sclerosis, enrolled in a pregnancy study. CDR3s include the opening cysteine and the closing phenylalanine or tryptophan. D genes are given only for firm matches. Clone size is given for some rows only: seen once, a few or many times, or a class if the clone is expanded.

NA | TRBD1 | TRBJ2-7 | TRBV7-2 | CASSQRTGAYEQYF | TGTGCCAGCAGCCAAAGGACAGGCGCCTACGAGCAGTACTTC
NA | TRBD1 | TRBJ2-7 | TRBV15 | CATSRDRGYEQYF | TGTGCCACCAGTCGAGACAGGGGGTACGAGCAGTACTTC
NA | NA | TRBJ1-1 | TRBV25-1 | CASSELSATEAFF | TGTGCCAGCAGTGAATTGAGCGCGACTGAAGCTTTCTTT
NA | TRBD2 | TRBJ2-7 | TRBV7-3 | CASSLGGAHSYEQYF | TGTGCCAGCTCACTGGGAGGGGCCCACTCCTACGAGCAGTACTTC
once | NA | TRBJ1-4 | TRBV27 | CASSARQDTEEKLFF | TGTGCCAGCAGTGCCCGACAGGATACCGAAGAAAAACTGTTTTTT
NA | TRBD1 | TRBJ2-2 | TRBV27 | CASSTGGRTGELFF | TGTGCCAGCAGTACAGGGGGCCGGACGGGGGAGCTGTTTTTT
NA | TRBD1 | TRBJ1-2 | TRBV5-6 | CASSSRQGTNYGYTF | TGTGCCAGCAGCTCGCGACAGGGGACTAACTATGGCTACACCTTC
once | NA | TRBJ2-3 | TRBV6-5 | CASTTTGQRQYF | TGTGCCAGCACCACGACAGGTCAAAGGCAGTATTTT
NA | NA | TRBJ1-1 | TRBV4-1 | CASRPEQGRMNTEAFF | TGCGCCAGTCGGCCCGAACAGGGCCGAATGAACACTGAAGCTTTCTTT
NA | TRBD1 | TRBJ2-3 | TRBV18 | CASSPQGASTDTQYF | TGTGCCAGCTCACCACAGGGGGCTAGCACAGATACGCAGTATTTT
NA | NA | TRBJ1-5 | TRBV5-4 | CASSFDEQPQHF | TGTGCCAGCAGCTTTGATGAGCAGCCCCAGCATTTT
NA | TRBD2 | TRBJ2-3 | TRBV5-4 | CASSSGTSGGALSTQYF | TGTGCCAGCAGCTCCGGGACTAGCGGGGGGGCCTTAAGTACGCAGTATTTT
NA | TRBD1 | TRBJ1-4 | TRBV7-9 | CASSNGQGGFEKLFF | TGTGCCAGCAGCAACGGACAGGGAGGGTTTGAAAAACTGTTTTTT
NA | NA | TRBJ2-3 | TRBV5-8 | CASSFGGHGDTQYF | TGTGCCAGCAGCTTCGGGGGGCATGGAGATACGCAGTATTTT
NA | NA | TRBJ2-3 | TRBV19 | CASSIAAGSTDTQYF | TGTGCCAGTAGTATAGCGGCAGGTAGCACAGATACGCAGTATTTT
NA | TRBD2 | TRBJ2-1 | TRBV27 | CASSLGVGGMDEQFF | TGTGCCAGCAGTTTAGGGGTGGGGGGGATGGATGAGCAGTTCTTC
once | NA | TRBJ2-7 | TRBV2 | CASSDVRDTVSYEQYF | TGTGCCAGCAGTGATGTCCGGGACACCGTGAGCTACGAGCAGTACTTC
NA | NA | TRBJ2-2 | TRBV7-2 | CASSSQQASGELFF | TGTGCCAGCAGCTCACAACAGGCCTCCGGGGAGCTGTTTTTT
NA | TRBD1 | TRBJ2-1 | TRBV19 | CASSLGQGGYNEQFF | TGTGCCAGTAGTTTGGGACAGGGGGGCTACAATGAGCAGTTCTTC
once | NA | TRBJ2-5 | TRBV5-8 | CASSLGAGPGTQYF | TGTGCCAGCAGCTTGGGGGCGGGCCCGGGGACCCAGTACTTC
NA | NA | TRBJ2-2 | TRBV11-3 | CASSFRSGSTGELFF | TGTGCCAGCAGCTTTCGTTCCGGGTCGACCGGGGAGCTGTTTTTT
NA | NA | TRBJ2-1 | TRBV4-1 | CASSQALGPSSYNEQFF | TGCGCCAGCAGCCAAGCGCTGGGCCCCAGCTCCTACAATGAGCAGTTCTTC
NA | NA | TRBJ2-7 | TRBV15 | CATSRDRGLYEQYF | TGTGCCACCAGCAGAGATAGGGGATTATACGAGCAGTACTTC
NA | NA | TRBJ1-5 | TRBV18 | CASSPPPGGQPQHF | TGTGCCAGCTCACCACCTCCGGGCGGGCAGCCCCAGCATTTT
NA | TRBD1 | TRBJ1-2 | TRBV6-1 | CASSEIGGQGGGGYTF | TGTGCCAGCAGTGAAATAGGAGGACAGGGAGGCGGTGGCTACACCTTC
NA | TRBD2 | TRBJ2-5 | TRBV10-2 | CATLYQTSGGRETQYF | TGCGCCACCCTATACCAGACTAGCGGGGGTAGGGAGACCCAGTACTTC
NA | TRBD1 | TRBJ1-4 | TRBV6-1 | CASRDRGREKLFF | TGTGCCAGCAGAGACAGGGGGCGCGAAAAACTGTTTTTT
NA | NA | TRBJ1-5 | TRBV27 | CASSPQRGNQPQHF | TGTGCCAGCAGCCCCCAGCGAGGGAATCAGCCCCAGCATTTT
NA | NA | TRBJ2-2 | TRBV12-5 | CASGLQLQGPGELFF | TGTGCTAGTGGTTTGCAACTACAGGGCCCCGGGGAGCTGTTTTTT
NA | TRBD1 | TRBJ1-4 | TRBV6-6 | CASTIGTGGEKLFF | TGTGCCAGCACAATCGGGACAGGGGGAGAAAAACTGTTTTTT
NA | TRBD2 | TRBJ2-5 | TRBV5-4 | CASSSGRRGAGETQYF | TGTGCCAGCAGTTCTGGACGGCGGGGGGCAGGGGAGACCCAGTACTTC
NA | TRBD1 | TRBJ2-7 | TRBV19 | CASSMGTGGEQYF | TGTGCCAGTAGTATGGGGACAGGGGGCGAGCAGTACTTC
NA | NA | TRBJ2-7 | TRBV4-1 | CASSQDQGTYEQYF | TGCGCCAGCAGCCAAGATCAGGGAACCTACGAGCAGTACTTC
NA | NA | TRBJ2-1 | TRBV5-1 | CASSLEGTRMGHEQFF | TGCGCCAGCAGCTTGGAGGGAACTCGGATGGGGCATGAGCAGTTCTTC
NA | NA | TRBJ1-3 | TRBV5-6 | CASSFGRDLGNTIYF | TGTGCCAGCAGCTTTGGGCGGGATCTCGGAAACACCATATATTTT
NA | NA | TRBJ2-1 | TRBV5-4 | CASSPDSASSYNEQFF | TGTGCCAGCAGCCCCGACTCCGCAAGCTCCTACAATGAGCAGTTCTTC
NA | TRBD1 | TRBJ2-7 | TRBV18 | CASSPTYGTGTYEQYF | TGTGCCAGCTCACCAACGTACGGGACAGGGACCTACGAGCAGTACTTC
NA | TRBD1 | TRBJ1-5 | TRBV27 | CASSTGQGANQPQHF | TGTGCCAGCAGTACCGGGCAGGGGGCGAATCAGCCCCAGCATTTT
NA | TRBD2 | TRBJ2-3 | TRBV2 | CASSATSGSWADTQYF | TGTGCCAGCAGTGCGACTAGCGGGAGTTGGGCAGATACGCAGTATTTT
few | TRBD2 | TRBJ2-1 | TRBV10-3 | CAIRGSGGENEQFF | TGTGCCATCAGGGGGAGCGGGGGGGAGAATGAGCAGTTCTTC
NA | NA | TRBJ1-2 | TRBV27 | CASSSRGEYGYTF | TGTGCCAGCAGTTCCCGGGGGGAGTATGGCTACACCTTC
NA | TRBD2 | TRBJ2-5 | TRBV7-2 | CASSWGLGGETQYF | TGTGCCAGCAGCTGGGGGTTGGGGGGGGAGACCCAGTACTTC
NA | NA | TRBJ2-2 | TRBV11-1 | CASSLIGGGELFF | TGTGCCAGCAGCTTGATAGGAGGCGGGGAGCTGTTTTTT
NA | NA | TRBJ1-2 | TRBV19 | CASSQGFYGYTF | TGTGCCAGTAGCCAGGGCTTCTATGGCTACACCTTC
NA | TRBD2 | TRBJ2-1 | TRBV7-6 | CASSLEVSGAPNEQFF | TGTGCCAGCAGCTTAGAGGTTAGCGGGGCCCCCAATGAGCAGTTCTTC
once | NA | TRBJ2-3 | TRBV9 | CASSVGNLDTQYF | TGTGCCAGCAGCGTAGGTAATTTAGATACGCAGTATTTT
NA | NA | TRBJ2-2 | TRBV21-1 | CASSIGDRDLTGELFF | TGTGCCAGCAGCATTGGGGACAGGGATCTCACCGGGGAGCTGTTTTTT
NA | TRBD2 | TRBJ2-1 | TRBV5-1 | CASSLSTSGYNEQFF | TGCGCCAGCAGCTTGTCCACTAGCGGGTACAATGAGCAGTTCTTC
NA | TRBD2 | TRBJ2-7 | TRBV6-4 | CASSDSAGGSYEQYF | TGTGCCAGCAGTGACTCAGCGGGGGGCTCCTACGAGCAGTACTTC
NA | NA | TRBJ2-4 | TRBV2 | CASMVTEGVGQYF | TGTGCCAGCATGGTTACAGAGGGGGTTGGTCAGTACTTC
NA | NA | TRBJ2-3 | TRBV7-9 | CATKGQNTDTQYF | TGTGCCACCAAAGGACAGAACACAGATACGCAGTATTTT
NA | NA | TRBJ1-2 | TRBV5-4 | CASSLGGPGISGYTF | TGTGCCAGCAGCTTGGGTGGTCCGGGTATCTCTGGCTACACCTTC
NA | NA | TRBJ1-2 | TRBV19 | CASSKTVETGYTF | TGTGCCAGTAGTAAAACAGTAGAAACCGGCTACACCTTC
NA | NA | TRBJ2-3 | TRBV28 | CASSQQGPDTQYF | TGTGCCAGCAGTCAACAGGGACCAGATACGCAGTATTTT
once | TRBD1 | TRBJ1-6 | TRBV6-5 | CASSLQGGRSPLHF | TGTGCCAGCAGTCTCCAAGGGGGCAGGTCACCCCTCCACTTT